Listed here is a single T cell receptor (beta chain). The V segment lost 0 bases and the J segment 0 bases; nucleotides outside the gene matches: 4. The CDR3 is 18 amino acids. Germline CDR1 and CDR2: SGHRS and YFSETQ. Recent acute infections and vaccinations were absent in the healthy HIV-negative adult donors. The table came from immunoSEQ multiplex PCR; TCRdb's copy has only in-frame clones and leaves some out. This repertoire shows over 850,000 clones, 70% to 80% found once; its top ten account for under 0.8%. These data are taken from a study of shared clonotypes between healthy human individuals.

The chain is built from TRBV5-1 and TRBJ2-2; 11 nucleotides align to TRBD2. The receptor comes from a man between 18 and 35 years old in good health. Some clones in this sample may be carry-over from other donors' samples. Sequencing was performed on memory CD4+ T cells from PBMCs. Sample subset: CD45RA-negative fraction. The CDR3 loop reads CASSLAGLAAANTGELFF. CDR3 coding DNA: TGCGCCAGCAGCTTGGCGGGACTAGCGGCAGCGAACACCGGGGAGCTGTTTTTT.